This T cell receptor beta chain was identified during a study of molecular identifiers for immune sequencing clone quantification (dated by TCRdb to 2016 to 2018). Background for the entire study: In a replicate experiment, RNA from roughly 20,000 or 100,000 naive CD8 T cells was split into five aliquots, four of which were sequenced. CD8 T cells were used in a methods study to benchmark molecular-identifier clustering-based TCR repertoire sequencing (MIDCIRS) and TCR RNA copy counting.

This clonotype has a single count. The specificity of this receptor is unknown. A much larger clone differs by one base, so this may be a read error. Overall study outcomes, separate from this receptor: The naive libraries included spiked-in Jurkat TCR RNA (fewer than eleven copies' worth), and this RNA is not part of the donor repertoire. Highly expanded clone sizes could be underestimated if identical TCR molecules share a barcode. Clones above 20 RNA copies held over 98% of molecules in CMV-specific effector cells but under 1% in naive cells. Spiked-in Jurkat TCR RNA equal to a single cell's worth was reported to be detectable even within one million naive CD8 T cells. Modeling estimated about three recovered TCR RNA copies per cell, compared with approximately 9.5 by digital PCR, which implies about 30% capture efficiency. When barcode sub-clustering was not used, chimeric consensus sequences inflated TCR diversity, with chimeras reaching as high as 47%.

The CDR1 and CDR2 encoded by the germline V gene (reference sequence) are SEHNR and FQNEAQ. The CDR3 measures 13 amino acids from cysteine to phenylalanine. The DNA shown is the 39-base CDR3, in frame from base 1. The junction shows trimming of 8 bases on V and 0 bases on J, plus 11 bases between the germline ends. Libraries of naive CD8 T cells were built from about 20,000 to 1,000,000 sorted cells, with 10%, 30% or 50% of the purified RNA used. Naive CD8 T cells were FACS-sorted as CD8+CD4-CCR7+CD45RA+ on a BD FACSAria II into RLT Plus buffer. Detection sensitivity was tested by spiking Jurkat RNA equal to approximately 9 TCR copies' worth into samples containing 20,000-1,000,000 naive CD8 T cells. Enrichment of CD8 T cells was performed with RosetteSep CD8+ T Cell Enrichment Cocktail and Ficoll-Paque, after which ACK red cell lysis was carried out. Library creation used PCR. The instrument was an Illumina HiSeq 4000. Bulk TCR libraries were made following a previously described method, with the TCR primers given in Table S5. Purification of total RNA was performed with the Qiagen AllPrep DNA/RNA kit. Before analysis, reads from multiple sequencing runs of the same library were pooled. Processing in the source paper ran as follows. Only reads with exact TCR constant sequence were kept, trimmed to 150 nt, and grouped by their 12-nt molecular barcodes. Reads inside each barcode group were sub-clustered using a 15% Levenshtein threshold, and a quality-weighted consensus sequence was constructed for each RNA molecule. Non-functional sequences were filtered out, along with any lower-count sequence sitting one edit away from another sequence. Based on fitting two negative binomial distributions, any barcode sub-cluster with under 20% of the maximum read count was discarded. TCRdb reprocessing: public reads trimmed at Q25 with fastp, clones called with MiXCR, in-frame beta chains kept. Rows with a matching CDR3 protein are joined into one entry that keeps the most common DNA and genes. TCRdb assigned the V and J calls; the authors' analysis was not used. The sample table shows around 480,000 distinct CDR3 sequences, and about 22% are seen once. 0.65% to 0.95% of the sample is in the top ten clones.

This sequence was found in a human donor in good health. Some libraries in this study had Jurkat cell RNA spiked in. The chain uses TRBV7-9 and TRBJ2-7, and perhaps TRBD2 as D gene, on 6 matching bases. Source material: naive CD8+ T cells from blood, with Jurkat cell RNA spiked in. The sample's cell subset or site label, in plain terms: FACS-sorted CD8+CD4-CCR7+CD45RA+ naive T cells. The nucleotides are TGTGCCAGCGGCGGGACGGCCTCCTACGAGCAGTACTTC. This translates into CASGGTASYEQYF.